This TCR beta chain was identified during a study of identical twins. One entry per CDR3 protein results from TCRdb running MiXCR on the 5' RACE reads. Altogether some 500,000 distinct CDR3 sequences are present, around 20% being singletons, with the ten largest covering around 0.9%. CDR1 MNHEY and CDR2 SVGAGI come from the germline V gene. This CDR3 comprises 14 residues. V was clipped by 0 bases and J by 5 bases, with 8 bases between them. This same sample was also taken into another study, of T cells expressing NK-cell markers.

The V call is TRBV6-5, the J call TRBJ2-1, with D perhaps TRBD2 (5 bases). The sample consisted of CD4+ T cells sorted from blood. The TCR was taken from a young woman in good health. In DNA, the CDR3 is TGTGCCAGCAGTTACTCGAGGGCCAACAATGAGCAGTTCTTC. This codes for CASSYSRANNEQFF.